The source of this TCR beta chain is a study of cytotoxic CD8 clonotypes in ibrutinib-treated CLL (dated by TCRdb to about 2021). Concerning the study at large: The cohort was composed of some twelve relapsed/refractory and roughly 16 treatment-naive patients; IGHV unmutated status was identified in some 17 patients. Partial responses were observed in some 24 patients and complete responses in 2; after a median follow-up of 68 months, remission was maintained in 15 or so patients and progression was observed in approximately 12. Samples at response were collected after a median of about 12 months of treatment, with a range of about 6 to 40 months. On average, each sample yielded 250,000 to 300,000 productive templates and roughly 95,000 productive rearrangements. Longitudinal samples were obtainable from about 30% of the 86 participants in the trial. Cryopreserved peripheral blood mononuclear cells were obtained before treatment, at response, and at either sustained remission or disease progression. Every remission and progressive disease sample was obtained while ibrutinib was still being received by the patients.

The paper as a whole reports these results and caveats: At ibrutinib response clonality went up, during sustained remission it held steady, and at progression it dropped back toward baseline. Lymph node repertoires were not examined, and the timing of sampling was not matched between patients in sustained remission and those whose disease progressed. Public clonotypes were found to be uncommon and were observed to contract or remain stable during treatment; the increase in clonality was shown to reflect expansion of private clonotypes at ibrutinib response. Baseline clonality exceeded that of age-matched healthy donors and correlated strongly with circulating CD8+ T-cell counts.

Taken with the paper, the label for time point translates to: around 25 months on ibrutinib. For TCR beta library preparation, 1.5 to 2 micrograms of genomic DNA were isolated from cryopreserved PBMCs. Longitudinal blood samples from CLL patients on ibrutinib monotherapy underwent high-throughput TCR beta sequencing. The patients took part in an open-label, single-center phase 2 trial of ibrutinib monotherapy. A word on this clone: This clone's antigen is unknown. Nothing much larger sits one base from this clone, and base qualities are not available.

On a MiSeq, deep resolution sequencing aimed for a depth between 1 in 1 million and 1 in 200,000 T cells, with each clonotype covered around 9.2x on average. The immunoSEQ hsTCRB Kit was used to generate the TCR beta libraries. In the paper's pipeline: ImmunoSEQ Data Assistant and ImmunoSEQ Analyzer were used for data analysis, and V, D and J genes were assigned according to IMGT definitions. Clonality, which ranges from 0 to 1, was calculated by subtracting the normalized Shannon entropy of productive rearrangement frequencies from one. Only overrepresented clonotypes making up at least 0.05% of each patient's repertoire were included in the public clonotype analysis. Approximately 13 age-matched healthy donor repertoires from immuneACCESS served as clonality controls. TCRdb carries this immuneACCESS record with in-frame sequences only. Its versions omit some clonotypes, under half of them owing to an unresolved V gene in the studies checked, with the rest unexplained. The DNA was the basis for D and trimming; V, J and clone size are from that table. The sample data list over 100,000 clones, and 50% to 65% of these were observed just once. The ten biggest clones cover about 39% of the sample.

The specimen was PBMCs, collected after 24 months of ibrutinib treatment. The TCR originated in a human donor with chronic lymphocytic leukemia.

The DNA is as follows: TGTGCCACCCCGGGACAGGGGGCAGGAGGCTCTGGGGCCAACGTCCTGACTTTC. It translates as CATPGQGAGGSGANVLTF. The sequence is built from TRBV7-9 and TRBJ2-6, and 12 bases in between align with TRBD1. Compared with germline, V lacks 10 bases and J lacks 0 bases; bases without a gene match: 10. The germline V gene (reference sequence) sets CDR1 to SEHNR and CDR2 to FQNEAQ. The CDR3 measures 18 amino acids from cysteine to phenylalanine. Only CDR3 DNA remains: 54 bases, in frame from the first base.